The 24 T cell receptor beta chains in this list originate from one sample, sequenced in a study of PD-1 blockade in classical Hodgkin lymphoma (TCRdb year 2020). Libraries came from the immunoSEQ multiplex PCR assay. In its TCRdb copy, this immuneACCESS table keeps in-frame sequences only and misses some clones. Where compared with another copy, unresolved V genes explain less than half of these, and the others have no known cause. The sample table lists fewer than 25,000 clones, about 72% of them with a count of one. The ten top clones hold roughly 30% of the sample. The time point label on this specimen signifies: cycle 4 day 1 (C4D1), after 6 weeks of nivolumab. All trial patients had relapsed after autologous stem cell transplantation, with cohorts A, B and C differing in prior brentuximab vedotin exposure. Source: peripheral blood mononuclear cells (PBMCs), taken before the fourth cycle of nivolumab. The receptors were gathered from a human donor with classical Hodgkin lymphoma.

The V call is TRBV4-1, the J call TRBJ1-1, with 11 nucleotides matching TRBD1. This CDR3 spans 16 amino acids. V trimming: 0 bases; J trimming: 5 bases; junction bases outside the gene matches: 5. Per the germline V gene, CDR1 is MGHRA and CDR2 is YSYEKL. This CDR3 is CASSQDGQGASTEAFF. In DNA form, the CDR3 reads TGCGCCAGCAGCCAAGACGGACAGGGGGCGAGTACTGAAGCTTTCTTT.

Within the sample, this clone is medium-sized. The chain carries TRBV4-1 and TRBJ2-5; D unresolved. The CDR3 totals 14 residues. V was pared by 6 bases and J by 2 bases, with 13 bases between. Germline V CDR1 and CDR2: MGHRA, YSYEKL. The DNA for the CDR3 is TGCGCCAGCAGTCTTACCCAGAGGCAAGAGACCCAGTACTTC. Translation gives CASSLTQRQETQYF.

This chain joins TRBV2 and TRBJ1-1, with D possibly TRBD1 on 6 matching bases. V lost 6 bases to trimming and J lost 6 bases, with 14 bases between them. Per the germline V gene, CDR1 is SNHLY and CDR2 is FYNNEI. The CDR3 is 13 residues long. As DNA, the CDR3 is TGTGCCAGCAGCCCTGGGGGCATCTCTGAAGCTTTCTTT. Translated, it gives CASSPGGISEAFF.

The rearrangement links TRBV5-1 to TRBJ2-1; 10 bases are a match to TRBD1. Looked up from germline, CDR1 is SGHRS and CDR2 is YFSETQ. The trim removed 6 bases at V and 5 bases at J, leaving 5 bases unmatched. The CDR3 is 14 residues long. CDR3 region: CASMWTGGNNEQFF. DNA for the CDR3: TGCGCCAGCATGTGGACAGGGGGAAACAATGAGCAGTTCTTC. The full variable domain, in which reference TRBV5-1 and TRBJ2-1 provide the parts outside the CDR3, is KAGVTQTPRYLIKTRGQQVTLSCSPISGHRSVSWYQQTPGQGLQFLFEYFSETQRNKGNFPGRFSGRQFSNSRSEMNVSTLELGDSALYLCASMWTGGNNEQFFGPGTRLTVL.

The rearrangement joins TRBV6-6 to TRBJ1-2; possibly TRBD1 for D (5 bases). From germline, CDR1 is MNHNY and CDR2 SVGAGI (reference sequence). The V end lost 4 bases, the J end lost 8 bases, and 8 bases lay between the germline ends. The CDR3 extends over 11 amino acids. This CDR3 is CASSSGGGYTF. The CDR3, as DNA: TGTGCCAGCAGTTCGGGGGGAGGCTACACCTTC.

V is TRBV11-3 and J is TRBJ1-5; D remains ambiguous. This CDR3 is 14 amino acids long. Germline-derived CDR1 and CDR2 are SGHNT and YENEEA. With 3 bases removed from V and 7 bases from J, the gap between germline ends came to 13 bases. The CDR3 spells CASSLVGLRQPQHF. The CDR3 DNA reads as TGTGCCAGCAGCTTGGTGGGGTTGCGGCAGCCCCAGCATTTT.

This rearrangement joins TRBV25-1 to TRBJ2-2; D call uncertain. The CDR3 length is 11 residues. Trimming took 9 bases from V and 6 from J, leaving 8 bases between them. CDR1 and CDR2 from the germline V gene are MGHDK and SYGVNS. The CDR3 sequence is CASSGAGELFF. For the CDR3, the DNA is TGTGCCAGTTCGGGCGCCGGGGAGCTGTTTTTT.

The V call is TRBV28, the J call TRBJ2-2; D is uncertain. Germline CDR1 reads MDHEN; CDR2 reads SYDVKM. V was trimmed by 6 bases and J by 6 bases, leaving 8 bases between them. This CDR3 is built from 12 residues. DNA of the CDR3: TGTGCCAGCAGGGAGTGGTCCGGGGAGCTGTTTTTT. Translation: CASREWSGELFF.

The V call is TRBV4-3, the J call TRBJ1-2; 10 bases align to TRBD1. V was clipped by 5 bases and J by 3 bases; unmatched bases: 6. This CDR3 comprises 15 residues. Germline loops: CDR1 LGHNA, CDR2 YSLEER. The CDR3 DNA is TGCGCCAGCAGCTTAGGGGGGACAGGGGACTATGGCTACACCTTC. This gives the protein CASSLGGTGDYGYTF.

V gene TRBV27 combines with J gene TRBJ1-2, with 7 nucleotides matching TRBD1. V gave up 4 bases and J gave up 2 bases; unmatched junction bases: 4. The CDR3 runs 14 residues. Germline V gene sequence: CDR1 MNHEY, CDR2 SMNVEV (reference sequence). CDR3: CASSYQTGNYGYTF. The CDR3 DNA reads TGTGCCAGCAGTTACCAGACAGGGAACTATGGCTACACCTTC.

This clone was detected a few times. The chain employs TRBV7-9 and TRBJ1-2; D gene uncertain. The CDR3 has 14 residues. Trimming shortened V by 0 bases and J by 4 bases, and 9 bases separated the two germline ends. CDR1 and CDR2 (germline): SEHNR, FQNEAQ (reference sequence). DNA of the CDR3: TGTGCCAGCAGCTTAGCGGGGAACTCCTATGGCTACACCTTC. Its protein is CASSLAGNSYGYTF.

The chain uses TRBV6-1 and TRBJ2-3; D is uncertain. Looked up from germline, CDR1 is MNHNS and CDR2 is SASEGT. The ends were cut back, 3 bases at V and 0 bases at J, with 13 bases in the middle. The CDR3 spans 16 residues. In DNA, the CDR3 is TGTGCCAGCAGTGACAACCATATCAGGAGCACAGATACGCAGTATTTT. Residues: CASSDNHIRSTDTQYF.

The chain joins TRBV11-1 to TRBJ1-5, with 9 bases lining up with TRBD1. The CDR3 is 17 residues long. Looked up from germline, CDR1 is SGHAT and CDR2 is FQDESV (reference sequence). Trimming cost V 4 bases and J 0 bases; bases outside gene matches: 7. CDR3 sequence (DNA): TGTGCCAGCAGCTCTGGGGACAGGGAGTATAGCAATCAGCCCCAGCATTTT. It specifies CASSSGDREYSNQPQHF.

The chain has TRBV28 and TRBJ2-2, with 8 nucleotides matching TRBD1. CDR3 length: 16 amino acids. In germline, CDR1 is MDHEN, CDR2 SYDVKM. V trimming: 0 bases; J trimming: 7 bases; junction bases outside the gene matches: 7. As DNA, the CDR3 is TGTGCCAGCAGTTTATGGGGCAGGGGGCAGGTCGGGGAGCTGTTTTTT. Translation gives CASSLWGRGQVGELFF.

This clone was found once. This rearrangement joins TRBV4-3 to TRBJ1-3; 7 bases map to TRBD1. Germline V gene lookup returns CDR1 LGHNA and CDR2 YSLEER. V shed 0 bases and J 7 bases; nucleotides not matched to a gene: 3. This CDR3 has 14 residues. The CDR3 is CASSQDQGVNTIYF. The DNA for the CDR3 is TGCGCCAGCAGCCAAGATCAGGGGGTGAACACCATATATTTT.

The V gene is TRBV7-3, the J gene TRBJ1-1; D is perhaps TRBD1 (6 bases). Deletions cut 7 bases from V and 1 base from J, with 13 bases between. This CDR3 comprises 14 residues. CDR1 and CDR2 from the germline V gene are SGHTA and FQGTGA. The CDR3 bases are TGTGCCAGCATGAACCGAGGGGGGAACACTGAAGCTTTCTTT. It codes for CASMNRGGNTEAFF. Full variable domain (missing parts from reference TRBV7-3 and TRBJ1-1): GAGVSQTPSNKVTEKGKYVELRCDPISGHTALYWYRQSLGQGPEFLIYFQGTGAADDSGLPNDRFFAVRPEGSVSTLKIQRTERGDSAVYLCASMNRGGNTEAFFGQGTRLTVV.

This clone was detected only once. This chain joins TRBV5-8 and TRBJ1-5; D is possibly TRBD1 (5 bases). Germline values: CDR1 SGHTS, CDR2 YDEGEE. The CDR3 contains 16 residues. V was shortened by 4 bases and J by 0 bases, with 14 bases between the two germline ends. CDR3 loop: CASSRRGTPSNQPQHF. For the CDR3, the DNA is TGTGCCAGCAGCAGACGAGGGACCCCTAGCAATCAGCCCCAGCATTTT.

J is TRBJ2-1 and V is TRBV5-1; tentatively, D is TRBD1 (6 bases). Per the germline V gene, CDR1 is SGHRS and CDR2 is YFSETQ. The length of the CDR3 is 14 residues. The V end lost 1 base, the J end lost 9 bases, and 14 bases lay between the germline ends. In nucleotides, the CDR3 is TGCGCCAGCAGCTTGAGGTCAGGGGTGGGTGAGCAGTTCTTC. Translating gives CASSLRSGVGEQFF.

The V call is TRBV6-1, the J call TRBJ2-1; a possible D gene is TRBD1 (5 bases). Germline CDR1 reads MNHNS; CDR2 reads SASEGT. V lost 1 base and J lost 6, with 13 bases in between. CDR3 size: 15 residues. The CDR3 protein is CASSEGQVRANEQFF. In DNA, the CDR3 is TGTGCCAGCAGTGAAGGCCAGGTCAGGGCCAATGAGCAGTTCTTC.

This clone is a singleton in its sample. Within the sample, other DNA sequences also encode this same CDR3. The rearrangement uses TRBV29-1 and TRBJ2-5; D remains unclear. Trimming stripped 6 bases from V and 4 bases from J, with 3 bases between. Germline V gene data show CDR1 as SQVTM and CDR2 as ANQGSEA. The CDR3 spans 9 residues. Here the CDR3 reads CSVGETQYF. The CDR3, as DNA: TGCAGCGTGGGAGAGACCCAGTACTTC.

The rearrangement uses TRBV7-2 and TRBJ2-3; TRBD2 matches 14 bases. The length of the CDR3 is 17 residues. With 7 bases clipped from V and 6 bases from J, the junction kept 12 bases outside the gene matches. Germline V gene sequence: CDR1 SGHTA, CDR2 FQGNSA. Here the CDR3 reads CASTLTSGGAASDTQYF. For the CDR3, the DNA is TGTGCCAGCACGTTGACTAGCGGGGGGGCCGCGAGTGATACGCAGTATTTT.

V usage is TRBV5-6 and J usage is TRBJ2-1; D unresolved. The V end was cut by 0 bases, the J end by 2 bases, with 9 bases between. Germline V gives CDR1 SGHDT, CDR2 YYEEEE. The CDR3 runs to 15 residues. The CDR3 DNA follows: TGTGCCAGCAGCTTGGAGGCGTATGCCTACAATGAGCAGTTCTTC. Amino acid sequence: CASSLEAYAYNEQFF.

In nucleotides, the CDR3 is TGTGCCAGTAGTATAGCATCGGGGGGTAGCGGCCTCCAAGAGACCCAGTACTTC. Translation gives CASSIASGGSGLQETQYF. The V call is TRBV19, the J call TRBJ2-5, with TRBD2 matching 7 bases. This CDR3 contains 18 residues. With V trimmed by 1 base and J by 1 base, 12 bases remained unmatched. Per the germline V gene, CDR1 is LNHDA and CDR2 is SQIVND (reference sequence).

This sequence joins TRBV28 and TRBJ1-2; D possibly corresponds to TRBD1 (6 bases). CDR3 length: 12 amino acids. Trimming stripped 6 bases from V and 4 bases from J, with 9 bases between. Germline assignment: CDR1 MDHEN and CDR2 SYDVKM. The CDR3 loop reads CASRQGVYGYTF. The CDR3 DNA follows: TGTGCCAGCAGACAGGGAGTCTATGGCTACACCTTC.